Below are 26 T cell receptor beta chains sequenced from a single sample in a study of shared T cell receptors in the human thymus. The method was immunoSEQ multiplex PCR; TCRdb's version includes in-frame clones alone and lacks a portion of them. Here the sample spans about 660,000 clones, around 87% being singletons. In addition, the sample was reused for a study of human thymus T cells.

Material: thymocytes. The receptors originated from a boy under three years old with a congenital heart defect.

The chain has TRBV9 and TRBJ2-2; 7 bases are a match to TRBD1. CDR3 length equals 15 residues. CDR1 and CDR2 from the germline V gene are SGDLS and YYNGEE. V trimming: 0 bases; J trimming: 5 bases; junction bases outside the gene matches: 4. The CDR3 spells CASSVEGAGTGELFF. CDR3 bases: TGTGCCAGCAGCGTAGAGGGGGCTGGGACCGGGGAGCTGTTTTTT.

This chain uses TRBV7-9 with TRBJ2-7, with TRBD1 identical over 7 bases. V dropped 6 bases and J dropped 4; count of bases not matched to a gene: 12. Germline V lookup: CDR1 SEHNR, CDR2 FQNEAQ (reference sequence). The CDR3 loop spans 15 amino acids. As DNA, the CDR3 is TGTGCCAGCAGTCAAAACAGGGGAAGTGAGTACGAGCAGTACTTC. Protein: CASSQNRGSEYEQYF.

The chain couples TRBV10-2 to TRBJ2-1, with D tentatively TRBD1 (5 bases). Trimming cost V 2 bases and J 9 bases, with 11 bases left between them. The CDR3 is 13 amino acids. CDR1 is WSHSY and CDR2 is SAAADI in the germline V gene. CDR3 sequence: CASSEARVSEQFF. CDR3 sequence (DNA): TGCGCCAGCAGTGAGGCCAGGGTGAGTGAGCAGTTCTTC.

The rearrangement links TRBV7-9 to TRBJ2-2; TRBD1 matches 9 bases. The J segment lost 4 bases and the V segment lost 2 bases, leaving 5 bases of the junction unmatched. Germline CDR1 and CDR2: SEHNR and FQNEAQ (reference sequence). This CDR3 is 16 amino acids long. CDR3: CASSLRGQGSTGELFF. The CDR3 coding sequence is TGTGCCAGCAGCTTAAGAGGACAGGGGAGCACCGGGGAGCTGTTTTTT.

This rearrangement joins TRBV6-1 to TRBJ2-4; TRBD1 aligns across 10 bases. CDR3 length: 18 residues. Losses at the gene ends were 2 bases for V and 0 bases for J; bases not matched to a gene: 7. Per the germline V gene, CDR1 is MNHNS and CDR2 is SASEGT. For the CDR3, the DNA is TGTGCCAGCAGTGAACCCCGGGACAGGGGATTAGCCAAAAACATTCAGTACTTC. Translated: CASSEPRDRGLAKNIQYF.

The rearrangement uses TRBV15 and TRBJ1-5, with a possible D match to TRBD1 (6 bases). The CDR3 spans 19 residues. V dropped 3 bases and J dropped 0 bases, with 21 bases sitting between them. Germline-derived CDR1 and CDR2 are LNHNV and YYDKDF (reference sequence). This chain's CDR3 is CATSRRTAAFMDSNQPQHF. DNA of the CDR3: TGTGCCACCAGCAGGCGGACAGCAGCATTCATGGATAGCAATCAGCCCCAGCATTTT.

This clone showed up just a few times. The chain employs TRBV5-5 and TRBJ2-3; 13 bases match TRBD2. CDR1 SGHKS and CDR2 YYEKEE come from the germline V gene (reference sequence). The CDR3 is 16 residues long. V shed 6 bases and J 3 bases; nucleotides not matched to a gene: 7. The CDR3 sequence: CASTPGTSGVTDTQYF. CDR3 coding DNA: TGTGCCAGCACCCCGGGGACTAGCGGGGTGACAGATACGCAGTATTTT.

The chain joins TRBV27 to TRBJ2-3; 9 bases map to TRBD1. The germline V gene has CDR1 MNHEY and CDR2 SMNVEV (reference sequence). With V trimmed by 0 bases and J by 4 bases, 8 bases remained unmatched. This CDR3 has 17 amino acids. The CDR3 DNA reads TGTGCCAGCAGTTTATCGATCGGACAGGGGATCCCAGATACGCAGTATTTT. This translates into CASSLSIGQGIPDTQYF.

Here the CDR3 DNA reads TGTGCCAGCTCACCCACCGGGACAGGGGGCGTCTTTGTGGATCAGCCCCAGCATTTT. The encoded protein is CASSPTGTGGVFVDQPQHF. The V gene is TRBV18, the J gene TRBJ1-5, with 12 bases matching TRBD1. The junction had 14 bases not matched to a gene; V was cut back by 3 bases and J by 5 bases. The length of the CDR3 is 19 residues. The germline V gene has CDR1 KGHSH and CDR2 LQKENI.

This chain joins TRBV5-1 and TRBJ2-7; 11 nucleotides align to TRBD2. The CDR3 has 18 amino acids. CDR1 is SGHRS and CDR2 is YFSETQ in the germline V gene. The V gene end was trimmed by 0 bases and the J gene end by 5 bases; junction bases not matched to a gene: 13. Here the CDR3 DNA reads TGCGCCAGCAGCTTGGTGGTGGTAGCGGGGGGGCGAGGTAACGAGCAGTACTTC. Residues: CASSLVVVAGGRGNEQYF.

The rearrangement links TRBV4-3 to TRBJ2-5; tentative D call: TRBD2 (6 bases). The CDR3 runs 13 residues. Germline V gene sequence: CDR1 LGHNA, CDR2 YSLEER. V gave up 1 base and J gave up 12 bases, with 15 bases separating them. This CDR3 reads CASSQGRGYRKYF. DNA for the CDR3: TGCGCCAGCAGCCAAGGACGGGGGTATAGGAAGTACTTC.

V usage is TRBV13 and J usage is TRBJ2-7, with D maybe TRBD1 (6 bases). The V and J ends lost 4 bases and 0 bases respectively, with 16 bases between them. The length of the CDR3 is 16 residues. Germline assignment: CDR1 PRHDT and CDR2 FYEKMQ (reference sequence). CDR3 sequence: CASSSTDSFPSYEQYF. DNA for the CDR3: TGTGCCAGCAGCTCGACGGACAGTTTCCCCTCCTACGAGCAGTACTTC.

The chain uses TRBV6-5 and TRBJ2-3; 8 bases agree with TRBD2. Germline CDR1 and CDR2: MNHEY and SVGAGI. The CDR3 length is 15 residues. The V gene end was trimmed by 8 bases and the J gene end by 0 bases; junction bases not matched to a gene: 7. The CDR3 loop reads CASSWRGASTDTQYF. As DNA, the CDR3 is TGTGCCAGCTCTTGGCGGGGGGCAAGCACAGATACGCAGTATTTT.

J is TRBJ2-1 and V is TRBV14, with a possible D match to TRBD2 (5 bases). Germline V gene data show CDR1 as SGHDN and CDR2 as FVKESK. The CDR3 runs to 17 residues. V lost 0 bases, J lost 2 bases, and 14 bases lay in between. CDR3 nucleotide sequence: TGTGCCAGCAGCCAAGACCGGTGGAGCGGACCCTACAATGAGCAGTTCTTC. Translation: CASSQDRWSGPYNEQFF.

The chain couples TRBV4-1 to TRBJ2-1; the D is unclear. The CDR3 covers 12 residues. The V end was cut by 4 bases, the J end by 6 bases, with 7 bases between. Germline V CDR1 and CDR2: MGHRA, YSYEKL. The CDR3 DNA reads TGCGCCAGCAGCCCAAGCCGCAATGAGCAGTTCTTC. This translates into CASSPSRNEQFF.

This chain links TRBV2 with TRBJ2-7; TRBD1 aligns across 10 bases. This CDR3 is built from 14 residues. In germline, CDR1 is SNHLY, CDR2 FYNNEI. V shed 6 bases and J 5 bases; nucleotides not matched to a gene: 7. The CDR3 coding sequence is TGTGCCAGCAGGACCGGGACAGGGGTGGACGAGCAGTACTTC. This codes for CASRTGTGVDEQYF.

The genes are TRBV29-1 and TRBJ1-5; D might be TRBD1 (6 bases). This CDR3 is built from 16 residues. The germline V gene encodes CDR1 SQVTM and CDR2 ANQGSEA. V lost 7 bases and J 3 bases, leaving 22 bases between the germline ends. The CDR3 sequence is CSAERGGRGDNQPQHF. As DNA, the CDR3 is TGCAGCGCCGAGAGGGGGGGCAGGGGTGACAATCAGCCCCAGCATTTT.

The chain joins TRBV6-6 to TRBJ1-3, with 9 bases that match TRBD1. Trimming removed 6 bases from V and 0 bases from J; junction bases left unmatched: 6. The V gene's germline CDR1 is MNHNY and CDR2 SVGAGI (reference sequence). This CDR3 is 16 amino acids long. The DNA for the CDR3 is TGTGCCAGCAGCCCAGGACAGGGGACCTCTGGAAACACCATATATTTT. Its protein product is CASSPGQGTSGNTIYF.

The chain couples TRBV4-1 to TRBJ1-2, with D hard to call. Germline assignment: CDR1 MGHRA and CDR2 YSYEKL. Deletions cut 0 bases from V and 4 bases from J, with 12 bases between. The CDR3 has 15 residues. The CDR3: CASSQDAGHSYGYTF. The CDR3 DNA sequence: TGCGCCAGCAGCCAAGATGCAGGCCATTCCTATGGCTACACCTTC.

The chain couples TRBV9 to TRBJ2-3; 10 nucleotides align to TRBD1. Per germline, CDR1 SGDLS and CDR2 YYNGEE. The CDR3 extends over 18 amino acids. J lost 4 bases, V lost 4 bases, and 15 bases had no gene match. CDR3: CASSPHFPGQGNPDTQYF. In DNA, the CDR3 is TGTGCCAGCAGCCCTCATTTCCCGGGACAGGGGAATCCAGATACGCAGTATTTT.

The V call is TRBV6-5, the J call TRBJ2-1; TRBD2 aligns across 9 bases. Trimming cost V 4 bases and J 8 bases; bases outside gene matches: 6. The CDR3 is made up of 14 amino acids. Per the germline V gene, CDR1 is MNHEY and CDR2 is SVGAGI. As DNA, the CDR3 is TGTGCCAGCAGTTCCCCGCGGGGGGGAGATGAGCAGTTCTTC. Translating gives CASSSPRGGDEQFF.

The CDR3 protein is CASSALDKSYEQYF. The CDR3 DNA reads TGTGCCAGCAGCGCATTAGACAAGAGCTACGAGCAGTACTTC. The V gene is TRBV9, the J gene TRBJ2-7, with no clear D. This CDR3 spans 14 amino acids. The germline CDR1 and CDR2 sequences are SGDLS and YYNGEE. The ends were cut back, 3 bases at V and 3 bases at J, with 13 bases in the middle.

V and J are TRBV7-9 and TRBJ2-7; 7 positions match TRBD2. The germline V gene has CDR1 SEHNR and CDR2 FQNEAQ (reference sequence). CDR3 length: 16 amino acids. The ends lost 3 bases at V and 1 base at J; junction bases unmatched: 9. The CDR3 DNA is TGTGCCAGCAGCTTGGCCTGGGGAGGGCCTTCCTACGAGCAGTACTTC. Protein sequence: CASSLAWGGPSYEQYF.

This clone turned up a few times. The chain combines TRBV18 with TRBJ1-5; 7 nucleotides line up with TRBD1. The CDR3 extends over 15 amino acids. Germline V gene data show CDR1 as KGHSH and CDR2 as LQKENI. V lost 3 bases to trimming and J lost 7 bases; unmatched junction nucleotides: 9. CDR3: CASSPQTGVAQPQHF. DNA for the CDR3: TGTGCCAGCTCACCCCAAACAGGGGTTGCCCAGCCCCAGCATTTT.

This chain links TRBV2 with TRBJ1-1; TRBD1 agrees at 10 bases. Germline CDR1 is SNHLY and CDR2 is FYNNEI. CDR3 length equals 17 residues. V trimming: 1 base; J trimming: 0 bases; junction bases outside the gene matches: 5. For the CDR3, the DNA is TGTGCCAGCAGTGAAGAGTTAGGGACAGGGGTGAACACTGAAGCTTTCTTT. It specifies CASSEELGTGVNTEAFF.

V usage is TRBV27 and J usage is TRBJ2-7; 8 bases are shared with TRBD1. Germline trimming cut 4 bases from V and 7 bases from J; bases unmatched to any gene: 18. Germline V gene lookup returns CDR1 MNHEY and CDR2 SMNVEV (reference sequence). The CDR3 runs to 17 residues. The CDR3 region has the DNA TGTGCCAGCAGTTCCCCGGTCCGGGGCAGGGGGCAAGGAGAGCAGTACTTC. Translated, it gives CASSSPVRGRGQGEQYF.